This T cell receptor beta chain appears in the sequencing data of a study of graft-versus-host responses after intestinal transplantation. Unmatched junction bases numbered 7, after V lost 2 bases and J lost 5 bases. There are 15 residues in the CDR3. The germline gives CDR1 SGHNT, CDR2 YYREEE (reference sequence). This clone was recorded only once. Sequencing was performed with immunoSEQ multiplex PCR; in TCRdb, only in-frame clones are kept and a portion is missing. The profile shows 25,000 to 30,000 clones, around 94% of them singletons. Sequencing used PBMCs, obtained around 29 days after intestinal transplant. The clonotype comes from a human patient who received an intestinal transplant, so some T cells may come from the graft donor. The chain links TRBV5-4 to TRBJ2-3, with 8 nucleotides matching TRBD2. CDR3 sequence: CASSFSGAEGDTQYF. CDR3 in DNA: TGTGCCAGCAGCTTTAGCGGGGCAGAGGGAGATACGCAGTATTTT.